Detailed here is one T cell receptor (beta chain). What it binds is not known. Germline assignment: CDR1 ENHRY and CDR2 SYGVKD. The CDR3 spans 13 residues. The V end lost 10 bases, the J end lost 3 bases, and 12 bases lay between the germline ends. The protocol was immunoSEQ multiplex PCR, while the TCRdb copy is restricted to in-frame clones and leaves out a portion. The sample has 95,000 to 150,000 clones; roughly 90% are singletons. This entry is derived from a study of T cell responses to AZD1222 COVID-19 vaccine. Overall study context: Pooled together were second doses at about 4 or about 12 weeks. Regarding the study as a whole: Sampling that yielded the repertoires occurred only after the peak T cell response. Only a handful of AZD1222 recipients, about six in all, had baseline seropositivity. Two AZD1222 administrations were followed by greater Spike-specific TCR breadth and depth.

This sample comprised peripheral blood, obtained on day 0 of AZD1222 vaccination. This TCR derives from an adult in good health. The rearrangement joins TRBV10-3 to TRBJ1-4; D gene unclear. The CDR3 nucleotides read TGTGCCACCACCGGCGGGTCTAATGAAAAACTGTTTTTT. This gives the protein CATTGGSNEKLFF.